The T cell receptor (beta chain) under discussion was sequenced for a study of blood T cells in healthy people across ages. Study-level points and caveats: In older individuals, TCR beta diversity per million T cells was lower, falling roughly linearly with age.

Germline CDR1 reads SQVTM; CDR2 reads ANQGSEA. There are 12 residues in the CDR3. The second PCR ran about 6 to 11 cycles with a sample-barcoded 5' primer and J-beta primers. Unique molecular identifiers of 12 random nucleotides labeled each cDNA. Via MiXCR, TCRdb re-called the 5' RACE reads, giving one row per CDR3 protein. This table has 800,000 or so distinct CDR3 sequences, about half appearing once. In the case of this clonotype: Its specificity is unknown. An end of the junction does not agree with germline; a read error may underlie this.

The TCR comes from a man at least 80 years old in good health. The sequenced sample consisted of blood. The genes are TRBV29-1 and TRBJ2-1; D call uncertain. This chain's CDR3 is CSAGRPSNGQFF. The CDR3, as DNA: TGCAGCGCTGGACGGCCTTCGAATGGGCAGTTCTTC.